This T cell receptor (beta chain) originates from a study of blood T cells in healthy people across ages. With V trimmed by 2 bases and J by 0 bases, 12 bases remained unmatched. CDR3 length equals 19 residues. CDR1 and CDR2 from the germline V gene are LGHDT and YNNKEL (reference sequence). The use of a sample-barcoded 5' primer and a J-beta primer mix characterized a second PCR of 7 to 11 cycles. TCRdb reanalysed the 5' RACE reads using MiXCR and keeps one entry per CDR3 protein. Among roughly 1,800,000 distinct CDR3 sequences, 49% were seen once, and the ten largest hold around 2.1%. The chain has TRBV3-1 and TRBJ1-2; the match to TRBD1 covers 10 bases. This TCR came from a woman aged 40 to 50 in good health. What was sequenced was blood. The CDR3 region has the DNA TGTGCCAGCAGCCAAACCGGACAGGGGGTGAGAATTGCTAACTATGGCTACACCTTC. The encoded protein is CASSQTGQGVRIANYGYTF.